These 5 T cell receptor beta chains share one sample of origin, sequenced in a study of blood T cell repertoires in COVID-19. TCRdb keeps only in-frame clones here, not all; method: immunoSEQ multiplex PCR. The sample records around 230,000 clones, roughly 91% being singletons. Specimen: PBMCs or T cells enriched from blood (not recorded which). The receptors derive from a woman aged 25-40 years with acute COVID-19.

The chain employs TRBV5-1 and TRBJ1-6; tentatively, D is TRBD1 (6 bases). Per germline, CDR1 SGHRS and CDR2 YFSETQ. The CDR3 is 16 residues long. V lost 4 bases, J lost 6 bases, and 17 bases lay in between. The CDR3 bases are TGCGCCAGCAGCCAGTCGCCTTTACAGGGTAATTCACCCCTCCACTTT. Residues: CASSQSPLQGNSPLHF.

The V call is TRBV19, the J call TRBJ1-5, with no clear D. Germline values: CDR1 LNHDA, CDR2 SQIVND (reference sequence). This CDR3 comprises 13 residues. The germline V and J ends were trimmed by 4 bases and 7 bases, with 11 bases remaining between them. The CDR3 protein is CASSTPHRQPQHF. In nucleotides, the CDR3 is TGTGCCAGTAGTACACCCCATCGGCAGCCCCAGCATTTT.

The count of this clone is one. The CDR3 DNA is TGTGCCTGGAGTAGGTCAGTCCCAGGTTCCTATAATTCACCCCTCCACTTT. Residues: CAWSRSVPGSYNSPLHF. The chain couples TRBV30 to TRBJ1-6; D remains ambiguous. V lost 2 bases and J 1 base, leaving 15 bases between the germline ends. CDR3 length equals 17 residues. The germline CDR1 and CDR2 sequences are GTSNPN and SVGIG (reference sequence).

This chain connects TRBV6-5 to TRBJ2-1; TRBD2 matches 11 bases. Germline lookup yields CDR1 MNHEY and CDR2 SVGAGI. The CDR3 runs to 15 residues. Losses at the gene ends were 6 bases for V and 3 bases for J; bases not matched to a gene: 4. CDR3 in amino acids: CASRATSGDYNEQFF. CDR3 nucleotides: TGTGCCAGCAGGGCGACTAGCGGGGACTACAATGAGCAGTTCTTC.

For the CDR3, the DNA is TGTGCCACCAGCGGGACAGGGGGCTGGGGCACTGAAGCTTTCTTT. Amino acids: CATSGTGGWGTEAFF. The rearrangement links TRBV19 to TRBJ1-1; 12 positions match TRBD1. The germline V gene encodes CDR1 LNHDA and CDR2 SQIVND (reference sequence). This CDR3 is built from 15 residues. V lost 10 bases to trimming and J lost 4 bases; unmatched junction nucleotides: 10.